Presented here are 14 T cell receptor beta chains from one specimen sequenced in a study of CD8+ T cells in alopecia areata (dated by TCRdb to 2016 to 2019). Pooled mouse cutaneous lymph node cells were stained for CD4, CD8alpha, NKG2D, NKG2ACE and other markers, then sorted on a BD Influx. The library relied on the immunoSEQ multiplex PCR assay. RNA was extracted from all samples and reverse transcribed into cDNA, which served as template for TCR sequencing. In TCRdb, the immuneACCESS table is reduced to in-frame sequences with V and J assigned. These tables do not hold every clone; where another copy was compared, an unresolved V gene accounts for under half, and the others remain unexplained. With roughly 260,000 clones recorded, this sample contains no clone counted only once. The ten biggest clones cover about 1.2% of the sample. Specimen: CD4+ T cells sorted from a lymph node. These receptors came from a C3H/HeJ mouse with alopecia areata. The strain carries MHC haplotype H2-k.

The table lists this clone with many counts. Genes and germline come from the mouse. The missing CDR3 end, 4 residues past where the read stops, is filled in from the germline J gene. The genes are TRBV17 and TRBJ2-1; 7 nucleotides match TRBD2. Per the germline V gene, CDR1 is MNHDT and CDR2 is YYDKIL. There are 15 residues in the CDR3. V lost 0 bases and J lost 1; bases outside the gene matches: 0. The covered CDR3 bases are TGTGCTAGCAGTAGAGAACTGGGGAACTATGCT. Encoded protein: CASSRELGNYA. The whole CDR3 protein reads CASSRELGNYAEQFF. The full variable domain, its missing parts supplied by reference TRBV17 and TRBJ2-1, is DTTVKQNPRYKLARVGKPVNLICSQTMNHDTMYWYQKKPNQAPKLLLFYYDKILNREADTFEKFQSSRPNNSFCSLYIGSAGLEYSAMYLCASSRELGNYAEQFFGPGTRLTVL.

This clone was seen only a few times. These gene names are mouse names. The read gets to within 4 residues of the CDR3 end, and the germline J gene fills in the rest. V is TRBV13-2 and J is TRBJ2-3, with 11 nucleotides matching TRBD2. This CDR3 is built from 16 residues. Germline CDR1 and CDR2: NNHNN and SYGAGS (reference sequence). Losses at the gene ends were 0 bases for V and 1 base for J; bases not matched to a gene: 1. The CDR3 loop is CASGDEGLGGAETLYF. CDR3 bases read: TGTGCCAGCGGTGATGAGGGACTGGGGGGTGCAGAA.

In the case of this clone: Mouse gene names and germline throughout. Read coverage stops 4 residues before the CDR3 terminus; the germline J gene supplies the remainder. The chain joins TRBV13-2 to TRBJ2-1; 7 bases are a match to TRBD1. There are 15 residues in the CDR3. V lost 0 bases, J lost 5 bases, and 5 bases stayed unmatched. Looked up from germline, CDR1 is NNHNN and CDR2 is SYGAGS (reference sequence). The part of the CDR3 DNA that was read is TGTGCCAGCGGTGATGCACAGGGGCTGGATGCT. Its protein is CASGDAQGLDA. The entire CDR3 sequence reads CASGDAQGLDAEQFF.

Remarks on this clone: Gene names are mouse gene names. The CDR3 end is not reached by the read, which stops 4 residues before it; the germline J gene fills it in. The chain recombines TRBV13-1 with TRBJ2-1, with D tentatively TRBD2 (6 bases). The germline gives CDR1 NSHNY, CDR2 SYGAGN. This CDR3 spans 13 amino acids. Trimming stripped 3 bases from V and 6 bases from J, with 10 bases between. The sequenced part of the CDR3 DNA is TGTGCCAGCAGTGTGCTGACTGGTGCT. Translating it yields CASSVLTGA. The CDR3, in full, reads CASSVLTGAEQFF.

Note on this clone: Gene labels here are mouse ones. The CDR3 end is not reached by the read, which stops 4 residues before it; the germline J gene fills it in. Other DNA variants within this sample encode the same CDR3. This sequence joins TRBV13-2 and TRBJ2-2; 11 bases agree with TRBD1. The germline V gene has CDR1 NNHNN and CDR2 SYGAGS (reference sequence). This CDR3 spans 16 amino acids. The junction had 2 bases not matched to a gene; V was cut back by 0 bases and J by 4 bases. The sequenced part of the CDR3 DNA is TGTGCCAGCGGTGATGCGGGGACAGGGGGCACCGGG. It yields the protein CASGDAGTGGTG. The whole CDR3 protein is CASGDAGTGGTGQLYF.

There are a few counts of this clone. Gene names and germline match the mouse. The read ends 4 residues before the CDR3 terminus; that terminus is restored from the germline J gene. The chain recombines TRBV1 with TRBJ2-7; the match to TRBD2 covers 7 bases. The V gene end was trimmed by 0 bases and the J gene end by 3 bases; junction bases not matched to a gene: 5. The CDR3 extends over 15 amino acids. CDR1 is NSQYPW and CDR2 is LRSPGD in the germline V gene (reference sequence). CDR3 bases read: TGCACCTGCAGTGCAGATACGGGGGGGGTCTAT. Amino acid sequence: CTCSADTGGVY. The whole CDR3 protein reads CTCSADTGGVYEQYF.

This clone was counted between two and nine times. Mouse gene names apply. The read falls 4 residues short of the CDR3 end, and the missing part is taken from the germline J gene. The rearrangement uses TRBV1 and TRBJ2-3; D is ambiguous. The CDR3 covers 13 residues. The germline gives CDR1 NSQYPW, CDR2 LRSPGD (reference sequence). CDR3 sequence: CTCSAEQKETLYF. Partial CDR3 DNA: TGCACCTGCAGTGCAGAACAGAAAGAA.

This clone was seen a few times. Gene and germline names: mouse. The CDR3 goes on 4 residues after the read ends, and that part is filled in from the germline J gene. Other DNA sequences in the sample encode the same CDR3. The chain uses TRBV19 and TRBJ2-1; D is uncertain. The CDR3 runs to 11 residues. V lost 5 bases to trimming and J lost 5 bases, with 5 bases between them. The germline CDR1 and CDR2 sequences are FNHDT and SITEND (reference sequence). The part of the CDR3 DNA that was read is TGTGCCAGCAGAGACAATGCT. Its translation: CASRDNA. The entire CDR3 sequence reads CASRDNAEQFF.

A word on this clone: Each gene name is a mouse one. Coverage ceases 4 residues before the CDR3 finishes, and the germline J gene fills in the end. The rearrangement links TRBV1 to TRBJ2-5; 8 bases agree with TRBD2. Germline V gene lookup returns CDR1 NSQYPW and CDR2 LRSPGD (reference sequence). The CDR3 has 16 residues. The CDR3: CTCSALGLGGGDTQYF. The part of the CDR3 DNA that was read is TGCACCTGCAGTGCATTGGGGCTGGGGGGAGGGGAC.

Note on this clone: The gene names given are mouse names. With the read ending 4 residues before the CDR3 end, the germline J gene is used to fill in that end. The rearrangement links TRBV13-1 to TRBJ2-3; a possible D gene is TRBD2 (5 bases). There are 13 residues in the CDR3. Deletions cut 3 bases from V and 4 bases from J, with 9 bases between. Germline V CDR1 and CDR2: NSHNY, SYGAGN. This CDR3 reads CASSGTGSETLYF. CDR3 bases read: TGTGCCAGCAGTGGAACTGGATCAGAA.

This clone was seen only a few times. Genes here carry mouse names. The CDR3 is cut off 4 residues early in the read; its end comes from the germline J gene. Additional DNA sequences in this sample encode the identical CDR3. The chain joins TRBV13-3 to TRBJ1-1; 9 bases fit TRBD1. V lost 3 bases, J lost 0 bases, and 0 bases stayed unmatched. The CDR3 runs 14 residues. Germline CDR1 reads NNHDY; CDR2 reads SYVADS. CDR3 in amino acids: CASSGQGANTEVFF. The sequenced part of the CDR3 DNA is TGTGCCAGCAGTGGACAGGGGGCAAACACA.

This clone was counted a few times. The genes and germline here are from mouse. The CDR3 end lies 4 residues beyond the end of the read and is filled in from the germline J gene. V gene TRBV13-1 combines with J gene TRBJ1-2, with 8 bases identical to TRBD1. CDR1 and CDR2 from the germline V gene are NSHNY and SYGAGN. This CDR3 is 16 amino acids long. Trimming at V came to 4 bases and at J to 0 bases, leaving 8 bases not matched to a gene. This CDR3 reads CASSLQGAGSNSDYTF. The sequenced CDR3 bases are TGTGCCAGCAGTCTTCAGGGGGCAGGCTCAAACTCC.

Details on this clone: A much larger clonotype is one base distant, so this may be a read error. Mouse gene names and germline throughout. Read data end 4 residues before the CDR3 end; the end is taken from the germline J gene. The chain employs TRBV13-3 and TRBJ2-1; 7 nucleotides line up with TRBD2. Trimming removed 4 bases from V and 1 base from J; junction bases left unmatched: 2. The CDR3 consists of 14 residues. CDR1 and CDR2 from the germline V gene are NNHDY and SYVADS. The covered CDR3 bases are TGTGCCAGCAGTCAACTGGGGAACTATGCT. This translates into CASSQLGNYA. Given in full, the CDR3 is CASSQLGNYAEQFF.

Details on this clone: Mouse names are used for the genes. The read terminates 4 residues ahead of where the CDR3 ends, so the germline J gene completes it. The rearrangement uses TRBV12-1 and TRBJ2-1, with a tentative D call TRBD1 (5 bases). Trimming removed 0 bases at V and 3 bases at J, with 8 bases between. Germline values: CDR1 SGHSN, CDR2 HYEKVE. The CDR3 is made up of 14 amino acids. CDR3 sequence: CASSLDDSYAEQFF. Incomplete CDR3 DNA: TGTGCCAGCTCTCTCGATGACAGCTATGCT.